Shown below are 20 T cell receptor beta chains from a single sample sequenced in a study of Ad26.COV2.S vaccination and SARS-CoV-2 variants. Treatment given: roughly 20 received Ad26.COV2.S at low or high dose, single or two shots; several received placebo; per-sample allocation not given. Sampling occurred on day 63 after the first vaccine or placebo injection. The table came from immunoSEQ multiplex PCR; TCRdb's copy has only in-frame clones and leaves some out. The sample yields about 440,000 clones, roughly 91% seen once. The specimen comprised peripheral blood, sampled in a trial of Ad26.COV2.S vaccine versus placebo. The origin of the receptors is a person aged 18-65 years who received the Ad26.COV2.S COVID-19 vaccine or a placebo.

The V gene is TRBV4-1, the J gene TRBJ2-3; 9 bases agree with TRBD2. The V and J ends lost 8 bases and 1 base, in that order; junction bases with no gene match: 4. The CDR3 sequence is 14 residues long. CDR1 and CDR2 (germline): MGHRA, YSYEKL. The CDR3 region has the DNA TGCGCCAGCTGCCGACTAGCGGGCACAGATACGCAGTATTTT. Protein product: CASCRLAGTDTQYF.

The table lists this clone with a count of one. The chain uses TRBV2 and TRBJ2-2; the match to TRBD2 covers 10 bases. CDR3 length: 13 amino acids. After removal of 6 bases from V and 8 bases from J, the junction contained 3 bases not matched to a gene. Germline V gives CDR1 SNHLY, CDR2 FYNNEI. The CDR3 sequence: CASRETSGGELFF. The DNA of the CDR3 is TGTGCCAGCAGAGAGACTAGCGGGGGGGAGCTGTTTTTT. Complete variable domain (other parts from reference TRBV2 and TRBJ2-2): EPEVTQTPSHQVTQMGQEVILRCVPISNHLYFYWYRQILGQKVEFLVSFYNNEISEKSEIFDDQFSVERPDGSNFTLKIRSTKLEDSAMYFCASRETSGGELFFGEGSRLTVL.

This clone was counted only a few times. The chain is built from TRBV7-8 and TRBJ1-5; maybe TRBD1 (5 bases). V gave up 1 base and J gave up 5 bases, with 12 bases separating them. Germline CDR1 is SGHVS and CDR2 is FQNEAQ. This CDR3 contains 15 residues. This chain's CDR3 is CASSLVSGLDQPQHF. The DNA for the CDR3 is TGTGCCAGCAGCTTAGTCTCGGGACTCGATCAGCCCCAGCATTTT.

The chain is built from TRBV20-1 and TRBJ1-1; D is uncertain. The CDR3 runs to 10 residues. Germline values: CDR1 DFQATT, CDR2 SNEGSKA (reference sequence). Trimming left V 0 bases short and J 8 bases short, with 4 bases between. The DNA for the CDR3 is TGCAGTGCTAGAGATACGGAAGCTTTCTTT. It translates to CSARDTEAFF.

This sequence joins TRBV28 and TRBJ2-7; 8 bases are a match to TRBD2. The CDR3 is 17 amino acids. V gave up 3 bases and J gave up 9 bases; unmatched junction bases: 19. In germline, CDR1 is MDHEN, CDR2 SYDVKM. CDR3 DNA: TGTGCCAGCAGTTTCCGACTAGCGCAACTTGCATTTCGGAGGCAGTACTTC. Translation: CASSFRLAQLAFRRQYF.

The rearrangement links TRBV5-6 to TRBJ1-2, with 7 bases aligning to TRBD1. This CDR3 spans 15 amino acids. Trimming at V came to 5 bases and at J to 4 bases, leaving 11 bases not matched to a gene. Germline CDR1 reads SGHDT; CDR2 reads YYEEEE. The CDR3 DNA reads as TGTGCCAGCAGACCCTTCCAGGGGGGGACCTATGGCTACACCTTC. Amino acid sequence: CASRPFQGGTYGYTF.

This clone was seen just once. V and J are TRBV24-1 and TRBJ2-7, with D possibly matching TRBD1 (8 bases). This CDR3 spans 16 amino acids. Trimming removed 2 bases at V and 7 bases at J, with 20 bases between. Germline CDR1 reads KGHDR; CDR2 reads SFDVKD. The DNA of the CDR3 is TGTGCCACCAGTGATTCCTCAGGGGGCGCGGGAGAGGAGCAGTACTTC. It encodes CATSDSSGGAGEEQYF.

The chain employs TRBV10-3 and TRBJ2-1; 7 nucleotides align to TRBD1. Trimming removed 10 bases from V and 5 bases from J; junction bases left unmatched: 23. Germline CDR1 and CDR2: ENHRY and SYGVKD. This CDR3 is built from 18 residues. CDR3 sequence: CATRGSGTHNGINNEQFF. The DNA for the CDR3 is TGTGCCACCAGGGGGTCGGGGACACATAACGGGATAAACAATGAGCAGTTCTTC.

This chain links TRBV5-6 with TRBJ2-7, with D perhaps TRBD2 (5 bases). CDR1 and CDR2 from the germline V gene are SGHDT and YYEEEE. This CDR3 spans 13 amino acids. V lost 5 bases to trimming and J lost 3 bases, with 12 bases between them. The CDR3 DNA reads TGTGCCAGCAGTTCGGGATTATACTACGAGCAGTACTTC. It translates to CASSSGLYYEQYF.

The rearrangement uses TRBV27 and TRBJ2-5, with TRBD2 matching over 10 bases. The germline V gene has CDR1 MNHEY and CDR2 SMNVEV (reference sequence). This CDR3 is built from 15 residues. V gave up 6 bases and J gave up 9 bases; unmatched junction bases: 13. CDR3 sequence (DNA): TGTGCCAGCAGAGCGGGACTAGCGCCGGCCTTGGCCCAGTACTTC. Residues: CASRAGLAPALAQYF.

J is TRBJ2-7 and V is TRBV28; 9 bases are shared with TRBD1. The germline gives CDR1 MDHEN, CDR2 SYDVKM. This CDR3 region has 15 residues. V trimming: 2 bases; J trimming: 5 bases; junction bases outside the gene matches: 7. Here the CDR3 reads CASSLRGTGRHEQYF. The CDR3 DNA reads as TGTGCCAGCAGTTTAAGAGGGACAGGGAGACACGAGCAGTACTTC.

The V call is TRBV4-2, the J call TRBJ2-3, with 8 positions matching TRBD2. The CDR3 covers 14 residues. CDR1 is LGHNA, CDR2 YNFKEQ, per germline. V gave up 3 bases and J gave up 2 bases; unmatched junction bases: 1. The CDR3 coding sequence is TGTGCCAGCAGCCAGGGACTAGACACAGATACGCAGTATTTT. This sequence encodes CASSQGLDTDTQYF.

This chain joins TRBV18 and TRBJ1-1, with 7 bases fitting TRBD1. The germline CDR1 and CDR2 sequences are KGHSH and LQKENI. The J segment lost 7 bases and the V segment lost 2 bases, leaving 10 bases of the junction unmatched. The CDR3 spans 15 residues. CDR3 sequence: CASSPTGQAAGEAFF. CDR3 bases: TGTGCCAGCTCACCAACCGGACAGGCTGCGGGTGAAGCTTTCTTT. Drawing the rest from reference TRBV18 and TRBJ1-1, the complete variable domain is NAGVMQNPRHLVRRRGQEARLRCSPMKGHSHVYWYRQLPEEGLKFMVYLQKENIIDESGMPKERFSAEFPKEGPSILRIQQVVRGDSAAYFCASSPTGQAAGEAFFGQGTRLTVV.

This chain uses TRBV10-1 with TRBJ2-7; 7 bases match TRBD1. The CDR3 is 14 residues long. With 4 bases clipped from V and 4 bases from J, the junction kept 7 bases outside the gene matches. Germline values: CDR1 WNHNN, CDR2 SYGVQD (reference sequence). The CDR3 spells CASSVITGEYEQYF. Here the CDR3 DNA reads TGCGCCAGCAGTGTCATAACAGGGGAATACGAGCAGTACTTC.

The V and J genes are TRBV2 and TRBJ1-1; D is ambiguous. The CDR3 has 14 residues. Per germline, CDR1 SNHLY and CDR2 FYNNEI. V was trimmed by 6 bases and J by 1 base, leaving 12 bases between them. CDR3 loop: CASSPDAANTEAFF. The CDR3 DNA follows: TGTGCCAGCAGCCCCGACGCAGCGAACACTGAAGCTTTCTTT. The full variable domain, with the rest looked up from reference TRBV2 and TRBJ1-1, is EPEVTQTPSHQVTQMGQEVILRCVPISNHLYFYWYRQILGQKVEFLVSFYNNEISEKSEIFDDQFSVERPDGSNFTLKIRSTKLEDSAMYFCASSPDAANTEAFFGQGTRLTVV.

The chain recombines TRBV18 with TRBJ2-1; D unclear. This CDR3 is 15 amino acids long. The V gene lost 3 bases and the J gene lost 6 bases, with 15 bases spanning the gap. CDR1 KGHSH and CDR2 LQKENI come from the germline V gene. CDR3 amino acids: CASSPRFAGSNEQFF. As DNA, the CDR3 is TGTGCCAGCTCACCTCGGTTCGCCGGGTCCAATGAGCAGTTCTTC.

The chain couples TRBV2 to TRBJ1-2, with D hard to call. The germline CDR1 and CDR2 sequences are SNHLY and FYNNEI. The length of the CDR3 is 17 residues. The V end was cut by 7 bases, the J end by 0 bases, with 21 bases between. The CDR3 loop reads CASTPTEGIVANYGYTF. CDR3 DNA: TGTGCCAGCACCCCAACGGAGGGTATTGTCGCTAACTATGGCTACACCTTC.

The chain employs TRBV5-5 and TRBJ2-2; D gene ambiguous. In germline, CDR1 is SGHKS, CDR2 YYEKEE (reference sequence). The CDR3 has 13 residues. V was cut by 5 bases and J by 4 bases, with 9 bases left in between. Here the CDR3 reads CASRETGTGELFF. CDR3 bases: TGTGCCAGCAGGGAGACCGGCACCGGGGAGCTGTTTTTT.

The genes are TRBV27 and TRBJ2-7; TRBD2 matches at 9 bases. Germline V gene sequence: CDR1 MNHEY, CDR2 SMNVEV (reference sequence). Trimming removed 1 base from V and 7 bases from J; junction bases left unmatched: 8. The CDR3 is made up of 15 amino acids. CDR3 amino acids: CASSLWLAGSGEQYF. CDR3 DNA: TGTGCCAGCAGTTTATGGCTAGCGGGATCGGGTGAGCAGTACTTC.

The sample holds one count of this clone. This specimen includes other DNA sequences encoding the same CDR3. The chain employs TRBV7-3 and TRBJ2-5; 7 bases fit TRBD1. Germline V gene lookup returns CDR1 SGHTA and CDR2 FQGTGA. The CDR3 loop spans 13 amino acids. The V segment lost 5 bases and the J segment 2 bases; nucleotides outside the gene matches: 2. CDR3 bases: TGTGCCAGCAGCCGGGGACAGCAAGAGACCCAGTACTTC. This encodes CASSRGQQETQYF.